The clone carrying this T cell receptor beta chain appeared a few times. The sample comes from a study of cytomegalovirus exposure and HLA in healthy donors. Primers for the PCR totalled 60 Vbeta and 13 Jbeta. Libraries were prepared by immunoSEQ multiplex PCR; TCRdb keeps only in-frame clonotypes and omits some of them. The table has roughly 100,000 clones, roughly 13% seen once. The CDR3 is made up of 14 amino acids. Trimming pared 6 bases from V and 5 bases from J, leaving 14 bases between. Germline V gene sequence: CDR1 ENHRY, CDR2 SYGVKD. The chain joins TRBV10-3 to TRBJ2-1, with a tentative D call TRBD2 (6 bases). This receptor was taken from a man aged 40-49 years in good health and CMV-seropositive. The sequencing input was PBMCs. This CDR3 is CAIRLGTRNNEQFF. CDR3 DNA sequence: TGTGCCATCAGACTCGGGACTCGGAACAATGAGCAGTTCTTC.